The T cell receptor beta chain under discussion was sequenced for a study of blood T cells in healthy people across ages. Of note for this clonotype: What it binds is not known.

Points from the study as a whole: Because sorting was not performed, PBMCs prevented conclusive naive versus antigen-experienced comparison. The percentage of naive T cells correlated strongly with TCR beta diversity.

Per sample, a minimum of 6.5 million PBMCs were isolated. Through a sample-barcoded 5' primer and a J-beta primer mix, a second PCR was run for about 6 to 11 cycles. Each CDR3 protein gets one entry after TCRdb re-called the 5' RACE reads with MiXCR. The data contain over a million distinct CDR3 sequences, 40% to 45% of them singletons. The CDR3 runs 15 residues. After removal of 2 bases from V and 7 bases from J, the junction contained 9 bases not matched to a gene. Germline V gives CDR1 SGHRS, CDR2 YFSETQ. The sequence was obtained from a woman in her sixties in good health. Source material: blood. The chain is built from TRBV5-1 and TRBJ2-7; the match to TRBD2 covers 10 bases. CDR3 DNA: TGCGCCAGCAGCTTTACTAGCGGGGCGTTGGATGAGCAGTACTTC. It is translated as CASSFTSGALDEQYF.